Sequencing of this TCR beta chain was carried out in a study of blood T cell repertoires in COVID-19 (dated by TCRdb to 2020 to 2021). Study-level background: Samples covering the acute and convalescent phases of COVID-19 were provided by collaborators in the United States, Italy and Spain. The material from the prospective study consisted of cDNA or gDNA derived from T cells, B-cell-depleted T cells, or PBMCs. The dataset comprised deeply sampled blood TCRbeta repertoires from subjects exposed to, actively infected with, or recovered from COVID-19. The repertoires were released in a freely available public database meant as a resource for research on the immune response to SARS-CoV-2. Samples came from the ongoing ImmuneRACE study (first 160 participants) plus 1,254 subjects from 6 global collaborators. A de-identified subject ID, COVID-19 status, age in years and sex were almost always included in the sample metadata. HLA class I and class II types, where available, came from metadata supplied by the sample provider rather than from assay-based typing.

A second Seattle source provided samples from volunteer blood donors who had recovered from COVID-19. Collaborating institutions collected whole blood in K2EDTA tubes following their own protocols. For TCRbeta analysis, collaborators shipped samples as frozen whole blood, isolated PBMCs, or DNA extracted from either of those sample types. Overall study results and their limits: How much clinical and demographic metadata was included differed by source and by participant, and the metadata was provided uncurated.

TCRbeta CDR3 regions were amplified from genomic DNA by means of the immunoSEQ Assay, a bias-controlled multiplex PCR. Turning to the authors' computational methods: The number of nucleated cells in each sample was estimated from the amplification of reference gene primers within the assay. To quantify the absolute abundance of each unique TCRbeta CDR3 rearrangement, sequence reads were collapsed and filtered. For each sample, productive Simpson clonality was calculated by taking the square root of Simpson's diversity index across productive rearrangements. This is the immuneACCESS table as TCRdb keeps it, with only in-frame sequences that have V and J called. A part of the clones is gone; compared with another copy, unresolved V genes explain less than half, and the rest is unexplained. That table is the source of V, J and clone size, and D and trimming were worked out from the DNA. The sample table lists some 300,000 clones, around 89% of them with a count of one. Under 8% of the sample comes from the top ten.

Trimming at the junction amounts to 7 bases on V and 0 bases on J, and the germline ends lie 10 bases apart. CDR1 and CDR2, looked up from the germline V gene, are ENHRY and SYGVKD. The CDR3 runs 14 residues from the cysteine to the phenylalanine. Only the CDR3 part of the read is kept: 42 bases, read in frame from the first base. Comments on this clone: It has no known antigen specificity. No base-level quality is on record; no much larger clone is a single base apart.

The sample was peripheral blood. The source is a woman aged 25-40 years who had recovered from COVID-19. This receptor chain uses TRBV10-3 and TRBJ2-1; D gene: possibly TRBD1, on 5 matching bases. This receptor carries the CDR3 CAINDRNSYNEQFF. The sequenced DNA: TGTGCCATCAATGACAGAAACTCCTACAATGAGCAGTTCTTC.